The 7 T cell receptor beta chains in this list originate from one sample, sequenced in a study of blood T cell repertoires in COVID-19. Profiling relied on immunoSEQ multiplex PCR, and the TCRdb table lists in-frame clones only, not all of them. The sample lists tens of thousands of clones, approximately 82% occurring once. The sample comprised peripheral blood. Receptor source: an elderly man with active or convalescent COVID-19.

The J gene is TRBJ1-1, the V gene TRBV18; TRBD1 aligns across 10 bases. The germline gives CDR1 KGHSH, CDR2 LQKENI. With V trimmed by 3 bases and J by 5 bases, 12 bases remained unmatched. This CDR3 contains 17 residues. CDR3 region: CASSPLPGQGLGTEAFF. As DNA, the CDR3 is TGTGCCAGCTCACCCCTCCCGGGACAGGGGTTGGGGACTGAAGCTTTCTTT.

This rearrangement joins TRBV30 to TRBJ2-5; D uncertain. Germline lookup yields CDR1 GTSNPN and CDR2 SVGIG (reference sequence). The V end lost 0 bases, the J end lost 1 base, and 9 bases lay between the germline ends. The CDR3 extends over 14 amino acids. CDR3 region: CAWSVRKLQETQYF. The CDR3 coding sequence is TGTGCCTGGAGTGTACGCAAGCTCCAAGAGACCCAGTACTTC.

The chain has TRBV27 and TRBJ1-1, with D perhaps matching TRBD1 (6 bases). Trimming pared 8 bases from V and 8 bases from J, leaving 21 bases between. Germline CDR1 is MNHEY and CDR2 is SMNVEV (reference sequence). The CDR3 has 14 residues. CDR3 in amino acids: CASRYSTPGTEAFF. CDR3 nucleotides: TGTGCCAGCCGTTACTCGACCCCGGGGACAGAAGCTTTCTTT.

CDR3 sequence (DNA): TGCGCCAGCAGCCAAGATCCAGGGGGTAGCAATGAGCAGTTCTTC. This sequence encodes CASSQDPGGSNEQFF. The genes are TRBV4-3 and TRBJ2-1; 7 bases match TRBD1. CDR3 size: 15 residues. Unmatched junction bases numbered 5, after V lost 0 bases and J lost 6 bases. Germline-derived CDR1 and CDR2 are LGHNA and YSLEER.

The gene calls are TRBV18 and TRBJ1-1; 7 bases are shared with TRBD1. V trimming: 2 bases; J trimming: 5 bases; junction bases outside the gene matches: 8. CDR1 and CDR2 (germline): KGHSH, LQKENI. The length of the CDR3 is 15 residues. The CDR3 DNA follows: TGTGCCAGCTCACCATGGACAGGCGGGGAAACTGAAGCTTTCTTT. This gives the protein CASSPWTGGETEAFF.

In nucleotides, the CDR3 is TGTGCCAGCAGTTTTACAGAGACAGTACTAACTGAAGCTTTCTTT. Encoded protein: CASSFTETVLTEAFF. The J gene is TRBJ1-1, the V gene TRBV6-6; tentative D call: TRBD1 (5 bases). The CDR3 runs 15 residues. The germline V gene has CDR1 MNHNY and CDR2 SVGAGI (reference sequence). V lost 4 bases to trimming and J lost 5 bases, with 17 bases between them.

This rearrangement joins TRBV14 to TRBJ2-2, with TRBD2 as a possible D gene (6 bases). Trimming stripped 2 bases from V and 0 bases from J, with 10 bases between. This CDR3 spans 16 amino acids. CDR1 SGHDN and CDR2 FVKESK come from the germline V gene. In DNA, the CDR3 is TGTGCCAGCAGCCAATTGCGGGGCGCGAACACCGGGGAGCTGTTTTTT. Encoded protein: CASSQLRGANTGELFF.